The rows below give T cell receptor beta chains drawn from one sample of a study of CD8+ T cells in alopecia areata. Sequenced by immunoSEQ multiplex PCR; TCRdb stores in-frame clones only, minus some. The top ten clones hold roughly 0.5% of a sample with 90,000 to 150,000 clones, 53% of them seen once. The sequenced sample was CD4+ T cells sorted from blood, obtained at week 4, from a patient treated with tofacitinib. The receptors were gathered from a human donor with alopecia areata. CDR3s include the opening cysteine and the closing phenylalanine or tryptophan. The D gene is left open where the match is weak. Only some rows state a clone size, as once, few, many or a class for expanded clones.

CDR3	DNA	size	V	J	D
CASSLNRGRGEQYF	TGTGCCAGCAGCTTGAACAGGGGGCGCGGGGAGCAGTACTTC	few	TRBV7-8	TRBJ2-7	TRBD1
CASSIDMPSFKHF	TGTGCCAGTAGTATAGATATGCCCTCTTTCAAGCATTTT	NA	TRBV19	TRBJ1-5	NA
CASSGGLAGGPNTGELFF	TGTGCCAGCAGTGGTGGACTAGCGGGAGGGCCTAACACCGGGGAGCTGTTTTTT	once	TRBV25-1	TRBJ2-2	TRBD2
CAWTSGSPDTQYF	TGTGCCTGGACTAGCGGGAGTCCAGATACGCAGTATTTT	NA	TRBV30	TRBJ2-3	TRBD2
CASSLEGRLGGYTF	TGCGCCAGCAGCTTGGAAGGCAGGCTGGGCGGCTACACCTTC	NA	TRBV5-1	TRBJ1-2	NA
CASSPSGSRSTDTQYF	TGTGCCAGCAGTCCAAGCGGGAGCCGCAGCACAGATACGCAGTATTTT	NA	TRBV6-4	TRBJ2-3	TRBD2
CSVTESGANVLTF	TGCAGCGTTACAGAGTCTGGGGCCAACGTCCTGACTTTC	once	TRBV29-1	TRBJ2-6	NA
CASSLPPGGATTGELFF	TGCGCCAGCAGCCTCCCTCCAGGGGGCGCGACGACCGGGGAGCTGTTTTTT	NA	TRBV4-1	TRBJ2-2	TRBD1
CASSLAMGQSDEQFF	TGTGCCAGCAGCTTAGCGATGGGACAATCAGATGAGCAGTTCTTC	few	TRBV11-2	TRBJ2-1	NA
CASSFGQLNSYEQYF	TGTGCCAGCAGCTTCGGACAGCTAAACTCCTACGAGCAGTACTTC	few	TRBV13	TRBJ2-7	NA
CASSPQAQGSTDTQYF	TGTGCCAGCTCACCGCAGGCGCAAGGAAGTACAGATACGCAGTATTTT	NA	TRBV18	TRBJ2-3	NA
CSGSGDRGRADTQYF	TGCAGCGGCTCCGGGGACAGGGGTCGCGCAGATACGCAGTATTTT	NA	TRBV29-1	TRBJ2-3	TRBD1
CASSQRDRGGMGELFF	TGTGCCAGCAGCCAAAGGGACAGGGGAGGGATGGGGGAGCTGTTTTTT	many	TRBV5-5	TRBJ2-2	TRBD1
CSVVRSYTGELFF	TGCAGCGTTGTCAGGAGTTACACCGGGGAGCTGTTTTTT	NA	TRBV29-1	TRBJ2-2	NA